Here is one TCR beta chain with its context. This clone has a handful of counts. Its binding antigen is unknown. No qualities accompany the bases; no much larger clone lies one base away. This sample was taken from a study of blood T cell repertoires in COVID-19 (dated by TCRdb to between 2020 and 2021). Regarding the research as a whole: Samples covering the acute and convalescent phases of COVID-19 were provided by collaborators in the United States, Italy and Spain. Deeply sampled blood TCRbeta repertoires from subjects exposed to, actively infected with, or recovered from COVID-19 were included in the dataset. The sample metadata nearly always contained a de-identified subject ID, COVID-19 status, age in years and sex. The repertoires were released in a freely available public database meant as a resource for research on the immune response to SARS-CoV-2. Where HLA class I and class II types were available, the types were taken from metadata supplied by the sample provider, not from assay-based typing. The prospective study material was composed of cDNA or gDNA derived from T cells, B-cell-depleted T cells, or PBMCs. Samples came from the ongoing ImmuneRACE study (first 160 participants) plus 1,254 subjects from 6 global collaborators.

The immunoSEQ Assay, a bias-controlled multiplex PCR, was used to amplify TCRbeta CDR3 regions from genomic DNA. The paper's processing steps were these. Nucleated cell counts per sample were estimated from amplification of reference gene primers within the assay. To quantify the absolute abundance of each unique TCRbeta CDR3 rearrangement, sequence reads were collapsed and filtered. For each sample, productive Simpson clonality was calculated as the square root of Simpson's diversity index across productive rearrangements. TCRdb stores this immuneACCESS table with in-frame sequences only. Part of the clones is absent; in the studies checked, under half of the shortfall reflects unresolved V genes, and no reason is known for the rest. V and J calls and clone size are those listed in that table; D and trimming were worked out from the DNA. Recorded for this sample are a few hundred thousand clones; about 88% of them occurred a single time. About 4.7% of the sample is in the top ten clones.

The germline V end is reduced by 4 bases and the J end by 0 bases; junction bases left unmatched: 12. Counted from cysteine to phenylalanine, this CDR3 has 18 amino acids. The DNA shown is the 54-base CDR3, in frame from base 1. The germline V gene gives CDR1 as SGHDT and CDR2 as YYEEEE. Broader findings and caveats from the paper: How much clinical and demographic metadata was included differed by source and by participant, and the metadata was provided uncurated.

Enrolling through a virtual design, the prospective study's participants ranged in age from roughly 18 to 90 years and lived across 24 United States geographic areas. In the prospective study, cohorts were assigned on the basis of participant-reported clinical history obtained from a screening survey and a study questionnaire. Exposed participants were defined as having been in contact with someone with a PCR-confirmed or clinician-diagnosed COVID-19 case within 2 weeks of study entry. Mobile phlebotomists in the prospective study collected whole blood, serum and a nasopharyngeal or oropharyngeal swab from every participant. Participants in the prospective study had the option to provide additional blood draws and questionnaires over an approximately 2-month period. Before DNA extraction, prospective study blood samples were shipped either frozen or at room temperature.

This chain joins TRBV5-6 to TRBJ1-2; 10 nucleotides in the junction match TRBD1. The sample was PBMCs or T cells enriched from blood (not recorded which). The TCR was taken from a woman aged 25 to 39 who had been exposed to COVID-19. The DNA reads TGTGCCAGCAGCCCCATTTTGACAGGGGGCTCGGCTAACTATGGCTACACCTTC. Its coded protein is CASSPILTGGSANYGYTF.